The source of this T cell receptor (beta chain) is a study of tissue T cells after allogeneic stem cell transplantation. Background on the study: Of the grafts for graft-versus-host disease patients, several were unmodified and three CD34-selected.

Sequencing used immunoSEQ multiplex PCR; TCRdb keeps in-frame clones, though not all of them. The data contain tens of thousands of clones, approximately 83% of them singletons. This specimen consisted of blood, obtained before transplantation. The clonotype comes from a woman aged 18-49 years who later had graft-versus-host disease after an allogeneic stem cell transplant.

As DNA, the CDR3 is TGTGCCAGCAGCTTTATGAACACTGAAGCTTTCTTT. Amino acids: CASSFMNTEAFF. J is TRBJ1-1 and V is TRBV7-9; D gene unclear. CDR3 length equals 12 residues. V lost 3 bases and J 0 bases, leaving 2 bases between the germline ends. CDR1 and CDR2 (germline): SEHNR, FQNEAQ (reference sequence).